Following are 23 T cell receptor beta chains from one sample sequenced in a study of monozygotic twins with inflammatory bowel disease. TCRdb re-called the 5' RACE reads, yielding one record per CDR3 amino acid sequence without DNA. The sample has 400,000 to 500,000 distinct CDR3 sequences. Sequenced input: blood. The receptor set was obtained from a human donor with ulcerative colitis or Crohn's disease, or a healthy co-twin of an affected twin (not recorded which).

V usage is TRBV9 and J usage is TRBJ2-2. The germline gives CDR1 SGDLS, CDR2 YYNGEE. The CDR3 is made up of 13 amino acids. The CDR3 sequence is CASSRDPKGELFF.

The J gene is TRBJ2-3, the V gene TRBV7-6; the D call from TCRdb, TRBD2, cannot be confirmed without DNA. There are 20 residues in the CDR3. The germline CDR1 and CDR2 sequences are SGHVS and FNYEAQ. The CDR3 reads CASSLSSASGGAFSTDTQYF. The variable domain in full, with the rest retrieved from reference TRBV7-6 and TRBJ2-3, is GAGVSQSPRYKVTKRGQDVALRCDPISGHVSLYWYRQALGQGPEFLTYFNYEAQQDKSGLPNDRFSAERPEGSISTLTIQRTEQRDSAMYRCASSLSSASGGAFSTDTQYFGPGTRLTVL.

The chain uses TRBV20-1 and TRBJ2-1. This CDR3 region has 13 residues. The V gene's germline CDR1 is DFQATT and CDR2 SNEGSKA (reference sequence). The CDR3 loop is CSAPPGSYNEQFF.

The CDR3 loop is CASSSGQPGPQHF. J is TRBJ1-5 and V is TRBV7-9; the TCRdb D gene call, TRBD1, has no DNA to confirm it. Germline lookup yields CDR1 SEHNR and CDR2 FQNEAQ (reference sequence). CDR3 length equals 13 residues.

Here the CDR3 reads CASSTADLYNSPLHF. V gene TRBV6-1 combines with J gene TRBJ1-6. The germline CDR1 and CDR2 sequences are MNHNS and SASEGT. CDR3 length equals 15 residues.

The V and J genes are TRBV5-1 and TRBJ2-5; TCRdb proposes TRBD2, but this gene call is untestable without DNA. This CDR3 is 13 amino acids long. Germline CDR1 SGHRS, CDR2 YFSETQ. The CDR3 loop is CASTYSGKETQYF.

The V call is TRBV20-1, the J call TRBJ1-2; there is no DNA to check the TCRdb D call of TRBD1. CDR1 is DFQATT, CDR2 SNEGSKA, per germline (reference sequence). This CDR3 is built from 14 residues. CDR3 region: CSAEEGGRGKGYTF.

V is TRBV7-8 and J is TRBJ2-7; without DNA, the TCRdb call of TRBD1 cannot be checked. Germline-derived CDR1 and CDR2 are SGHVS and FQNEAQ. The CDR3 totals 16 residues. The CDR3 region is CASSRRTGSSVDEQYF.

This sequence joins TRBV28 and TRBJ2-2; TCRdb returns TRBD2, unconfirmable since there is no DNA. Per the germline V gene, CDR1 is MDHEN and CDR2 is SYDVKM. The CDR3 loop spans 17 amino acids. The CDR3 sequence: CASSLVTSGDYTGELFF.

The V call is TRBV11-2, the J call TRBJ2-7; TCRdb outputs TRBD2, but without DNA this stays unchecked. Germline assignment: CDR1 SGHAT and CDR2 FQNNGV. This CDR3 is built from 16 residues. Here the CDR3 reads CASSFTPVAGDYEQYF.

This chain uses TRBV5-1 with TRBJ1-1. This CDR3 contains 14 residues. Germline CDR1 reads SGHRS; CDR2 reads YFSETQ. CDR3 in amino acids: CASRKESLSTEAFF.

V and J are TRBV7-2 and TRBJ2-7; the D call of TRBD2 rests on TCRdb alone, since no DNA is present to check it. The germline gives CDR1 SGHTA, CDR2 FQGNSA. The CDR3 extends over 15 amino acids. CDR3 amino acids: CASWTGTSGSYEQYF.

The rearrangement links TRBV12-3 or TRBV12-4 to TRBJ2-7. The CDR3 runs to 11 residues. The CDR3: CASGLVNEQYF.

The chain's CDR3 is CASSEVRPPTDTQYF. The chain carries TRBV2 and TRBJ2-3; TCRdb's assignment of TRBD1 cannot be checked, as there is no DNA. The germline CDR1 and CDR2 sequences are SNHLY and FYNNEI. CDR3 length: 15 residues.

CDR3 residues: CASSVGPYGKIYTF. V is TRBV6-1 and J is TRBJ1-2; TCRdb proposes TRBD1, but this gene call is untestable without DNA. The CDR3 contains 14 residues. Germline V CDR1 and CDR2: MNHNS, SASEGT.

V is TRBV12-3 or TRBV12-4 and J is TRBJ1-1. The CDR3 sequence is 15 residues long. CDR3 in amino acids: CASSNAPGRSAEAFF.

The chain has TRBV5-5 and TRBJ2-1; TCRdb proposes TRBD1, but this gene call is untestable without DNA. The CDR3 loop spans 14 amino acids. Germline assignment: CDR1 SGHKS and CDR2 YYEKEE (reference sequence). The CDR3 sequence: CASRGTGQAYEQYF.

The genes are TRBV6-2 or TRBV6-3 and TRBJ2-1; TCRdb reports TRBD2, a call that lacks DNA to check it against. CDR1 is MNHEY and CDR2 is SVGEGT in the germline V gene. The CDR3 contains 15 residues. This chain's CDR3 is CASTLSLAGVHEQFF.

V usage is TRBV5-1 and J usage is TRBJ2-3; TCRdb proposes TRBD2, but this gene call is untestable without DNA. The CDR3 runs to 17 residues. Per germline, CDR1 SGHRS and CDR2 YFSETQ. CDR3 in amino acids: CASSLGTSGRSTDTQYF.

V gene TRBV4-2 combines with J gene TRBJ2-2; with no DNA, the TCRdb D assignment of TRBD2 cannot be verified. The germline V gene has CDR1 LGHNA and CDR2 YNFKEQ. The CDR3 is made up of 15 amino acids. The CDR3 loop is CASSQELAGAGELFF.

This chain connects TRBV12-3 or TRBV12-4 to TRBJ2-1; TCRdb proposes TRBD2, but this gene call is untestable without DNA. The CDR3 loop spans 12 amino acids. This chain's CDR3 is CASLGSGNEQFF.

The V and J genes are TRBV28 and TRBJ1-2; without DNA, the TCRdb call of TRBD1 cannot be checked. The CDR3 extends over 12 amino acids. Germline V lookup: CDR1 MDHEN, CDR2 SYDVKM. CDR3 region: CASSRQGVGYTF.

V and J are TRBV3-1 and TRBJ1-2. Germline CDR1 is LGHDT and CDR2 is YNNKEL (reference sequence). This CDR3 spans 14 amino acids. The CDR3 sequence is CASSQAGGPDGYTF.